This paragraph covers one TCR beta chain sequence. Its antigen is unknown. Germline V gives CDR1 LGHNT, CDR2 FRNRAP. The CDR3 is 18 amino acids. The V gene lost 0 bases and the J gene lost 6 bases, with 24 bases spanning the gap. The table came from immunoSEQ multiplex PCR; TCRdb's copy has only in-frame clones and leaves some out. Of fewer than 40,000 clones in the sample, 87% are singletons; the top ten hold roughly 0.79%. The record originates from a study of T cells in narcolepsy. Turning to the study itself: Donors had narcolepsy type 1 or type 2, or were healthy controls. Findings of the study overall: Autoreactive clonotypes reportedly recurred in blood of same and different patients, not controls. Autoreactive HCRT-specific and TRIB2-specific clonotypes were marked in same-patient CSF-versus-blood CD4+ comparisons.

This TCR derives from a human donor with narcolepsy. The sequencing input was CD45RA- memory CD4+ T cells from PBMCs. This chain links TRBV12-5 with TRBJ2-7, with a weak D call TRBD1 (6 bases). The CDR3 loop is CASGLVPKRGLTGTEQYF. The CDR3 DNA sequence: TGTGCTAGTGGTTTGGTCCCAAAGAGGGGTTTGACAGGTACCGAGCAGTACTTC.